The clone carrying this TCR beta chain has at least ten counts. Its antigen is not identified. Libraries for TCR beta were made by quantitative 5'-RACE with molecular barcodes. MiXCR, run by TCRdb on the 5' RACE reads, gives a single entry per CDR3 protein. The table records around 430,000 distinct CDR3 sequences, roughly 15% of them present only once. This record belongs to a study of CD8 T cells in ankylosing spondylitis. Study-wide results and limits: Blood of patients with ankylosing spondylitis appeared to be characterized by a TCR beta motif of eight highly homologous variants.

Germline V gene sequence: CDR1 MNHNS, CDR2 SASEGT. Trimming took 7 bases from V and 5 from J, leaving 12 bases between them. This CDR3 is built from 13 residues. The TCR comes from a male donor with ankylosing spondylitis. This sequence joins TRBV6-1 and TRBJ1-5, with D perhaps TRBD1 (5 bases). Material: blood, either unsorted or a sorted T cell fraction (not recorded which). Written as DNA, the CDR3 is TGTGCCAGCAAACCAGGGAGGGATCAGCCCCAGCATTTT. Amino acid sequence: CASKPGRDQPQHF.